The TCR beta chain described here comes from a study of sequential checkpoint blockade in melanoma. For the study at large: After both sequences, patients received maintenance nivolumab.

Repertoires were generated with immunoSEQ multiplex PCR, while TCRdb's copy carries only in-frame clones and drops some. The sample contains approximately 20,000 clones, around 78% of which appear only once. Unmatched junction bases numbered 11, after V lost 2 bases and J lost 6 bases. The CDR3 extends over 17 amino acids. Germline V lookup: CDR1 SGHAT, CDR2 FQDESV (reference sequence). Treatment of the sample: randomized to nivolumab then ipilimumab (arm A) or the reverse (arm B). No patient had prior DNA-damaging chemotherapy. Sorted cells were live CD3+CD8+, lacking CD19 and CD56, from PBMCs. The sample in question was CD8+ T cells sorted from blood (inferred from file names), obtained from a patient given nivolumab and ipilimumab in sequence. This clonotype was sampled from a human donor with melanoma. The V call is TRBV11-1, the J call TRBJ2-1, with 9 bases aligning to TRBD2. In DNA form, the CDR3 reads TGTGCCAGCAGCTTACTAGCGGGAAGGGGTTTGGGCAATGAGCAGTTCTTC. Its translation is CASSLLAGRGLGNEQFF.